This TCR beta chain came from a study of T cell responses to AZD1222 COVID-19 vaccine. Regarding the study as a whole: There were mostly white British donors and more females than males, and clonal diversity was possibly underestimated. Breadth and depth of Spike-specific TCRs rose after two AZD1222 doses.

Looked up from germline, CDR1 is ENHRY and CDR2 is SYGVKD. V dropped 11 bases and J dropped 5 bases, with 12 bases sitting between them. The CDR3 consists of 11 residues. As to this clone: What it binds is unknown.

This table comes from immunoSEQ multiplex PCR, and its TCRdb copy is limited to in-frame clones, with some not included. Among roughly 80,000 clones listed, around nine tenths were seen once. The sequence was collected from an adult who received the AZD1222 COVID-19 vaccine. The specimen was peripheral blood, collected 28 days after the second AZD1222 dose. The rearrangement links TRBV10-3 to TRBJ1-2; the D is unclear. The CDR3 coding sequence is TGTGCCTCCAACACGGAGTATGGCTACACCTTC. Protein sequence: CASNTEYGYTF.